The rows below give T cell receptor beta chains drawn from one sample of a study of T cell changes during pregnancy in multiple sclerosis. The assay was immunoSEQ multiplex PCR, and TCRdb's table has in-frame clones only and misses some. The profile shows approximately 88,000 clones, around 92% of them singletons. The source was peripheral blood, collected in the first trimester of pregnancy. These TCRs come from a female donor with multiple sclerosis, enrolled in a pregnancy study. The CDR3 runs from the conserved cysteine through the conserved F or W. The D gene is left open where the match is weak. Clone size is given for some rows only: seen once, a few or many times, or a class if the clone is expanded.

J,size,D,V,CDR3,DNA
TRBJ1-2,-,TRBD1,TRBV27,CASSLQGAPGYTF,TGTGCCAGCAGCTTACAGGGGGCGCCTGGCTACACCTTC
TRBJ2-7,once,-,TRBV21-1,CASSKVGLAGGRGSYEQYF,TGTGCCAGCAGCAAAGTCGGACTAGCCGGAGGTAGGGGGTCCTACGAGCAGTACTTC
TRBJ2-3,-,-,TRBV5-4,CASSLRGTDTQYF,TGTGCCAGCAGCTTAAGAGGCACAGATACGCAGTATTTT
TRBJ1-2,-,-,TRBV5-1,CASGESGGYTF,TGCGCCAGCGGAGAATCGGGGGGCTACACCTTC
TRBJ2-2,-,TRBD1,TRBV6-1,CASRRGHRELFF,TGTGCCAGCAGAAGGGGGCACCGGGAGCTGTTTTTT
TRBJ1-3,-,-,TRBV10-3,CAISPTGSGNTIYF,TGTGCCATCAGCCCTACAGGGTCTGGAAACACCATATATTTT
TRBJ1-1,-,TRBD1,TRBV28,CASSLDRVNTEAFF,TGTGCCAGCAGCCTCGACAGGGTGAACACTGAAGCTTTCTTT
TRBJ2-7,-,-,TRBV28,CASSLPSSYEQYF,TGTGCCAGCAGTTTACCGAGCTCCTACGAGCAGTACTTC
TRBJ1-1,few,TRBD1,TRBV27,CASSLGTVNTEAFF,TGTGCCAGCAGTTTGGGGACAGTGAACACTGAAGCTTTCTTT
TRBJ1-5,-,-,TRBV27,CASSLPGFGQPQHF,TGTGCCAGCAGTTTACCAGGCTTCGGTCAGCCCCAGCATTTT
TRBJ2-3,-,TRBD2,TRBV29-1,CSVEGGRASDTQYF,TGCAGCGTTGAAGGCGGGAGGGCCTCAGATACGCAGTATTTT
TRBJ1-2,once,-,TRBV7-9,CASSLGGAGNYGYTF,TGTGCCAGCAGCTTAGGCGGGGCCGGAAACTATGGCTACACCTTC
TRBJ1-1,-,-,TRBV28,CASRVRQMNTEAFF,TGTGCCAGCAGAGTGAGACAGATGAACACTGAAGCTTTCTTT
TRBJ2-5,-,TRBD2,TRBV6-6,CASSSGRSGETQYF,TGTGCCAGTAGCAGCGGGAGGTCAGGTGAGACCCAGTACTTC
TRBJ2-7,few,TRBD1,TRBV6-6,CASSARTGPSYEQYF,TGTGCCAGCAGTGCACGGACAGGGCCCTCCTACGAGCAGTACTTC
TRBJ2-3,-,-,TRBV2,CASSGLNPTDTQYF,TGTGCCAGCAGTGGTCTAAACCCCACAGATACGCAGTATTTT
TRBJ2-5,-,-,TRBV9,CASSAPSRGAVGETQYF,TGTGCCAGCAGCGCGCCATCCCGGGGGGCGGTAGGTGAGACCCAGTACTTC
TRBJ1-1,-,-,TRBV15,CATSRDRGRTEAFF,TGTGCCACCAGCAGAGATCGAGGGAGGACTGAAGCTTTCTTT
TRBJ2-7,-,TRBD2,TRBV19,CASTQGAGEQYF,TGTGCCAGTACCCAGGGAGCGGGAGAGCAGTACTTC
TRBJ2-5,-,TRBD2,TRBV27,CASSLIAGGPWGGETQYF,TGTGCCAGCAGTTTGATAGCGGGAGGGCCTTGGGGAGGAGAGACCCAGTACTTC
TRBJ2-1,-,TRBD1,TRBV19,CASSIIGRGYDNEQFF,TGTGCCAGTAGTATAATCGGCAGGGGGTACGACAATGAGCAGTTCTTC
TRBJ2-3,-,TRBD2,TRBV5-1,CASSLAGSGGSRDTQYF,TGCGCCAGCAGCTTGGCCGGTAGCGGGGGATCCAGAGATACGCAGTATTTT
TRBJ1-1,-,-,TRBV7-6,CASSLLEGGDTEAFF,TGTGCCAGCAGCTTATTGGAAGGGGGGGACACTGAAGCTTTCTTT
TRBJ2-1,once,TRBD1,TRBV19,CASSYQGEKFF,TGTGCCAGTTCGTACCAGGGGGAGAAGTTCTTC